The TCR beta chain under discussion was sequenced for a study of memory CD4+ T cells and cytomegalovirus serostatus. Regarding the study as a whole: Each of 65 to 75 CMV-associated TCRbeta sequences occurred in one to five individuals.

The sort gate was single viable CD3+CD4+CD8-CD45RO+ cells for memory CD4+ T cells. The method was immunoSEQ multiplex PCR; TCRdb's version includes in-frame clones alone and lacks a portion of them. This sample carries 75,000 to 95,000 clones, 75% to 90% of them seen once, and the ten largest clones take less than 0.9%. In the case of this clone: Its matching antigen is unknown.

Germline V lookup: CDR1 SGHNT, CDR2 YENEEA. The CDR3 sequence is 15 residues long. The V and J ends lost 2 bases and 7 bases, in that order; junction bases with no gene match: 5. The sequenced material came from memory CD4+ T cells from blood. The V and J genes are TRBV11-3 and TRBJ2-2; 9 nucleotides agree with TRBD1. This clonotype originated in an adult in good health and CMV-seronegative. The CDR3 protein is CASSLTGGYGGELFF. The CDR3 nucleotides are TGTGCCAGCAGCTTAACAGGGGGCTACGGCGGGGAGCTGTTTTTT.